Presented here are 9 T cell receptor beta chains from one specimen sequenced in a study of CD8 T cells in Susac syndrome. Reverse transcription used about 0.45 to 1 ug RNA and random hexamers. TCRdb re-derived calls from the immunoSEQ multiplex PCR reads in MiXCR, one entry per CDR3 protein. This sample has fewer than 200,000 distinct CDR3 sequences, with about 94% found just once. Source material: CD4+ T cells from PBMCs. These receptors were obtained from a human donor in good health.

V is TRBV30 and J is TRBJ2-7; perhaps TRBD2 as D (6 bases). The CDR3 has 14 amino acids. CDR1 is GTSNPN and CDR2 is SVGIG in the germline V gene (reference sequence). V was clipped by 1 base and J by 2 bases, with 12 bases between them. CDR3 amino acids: CAWSAPGLPYEQYF. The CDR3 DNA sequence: TGTGCCTGGAGTGCTCCCGGACTACCCTACGAGCAGTACTTC.

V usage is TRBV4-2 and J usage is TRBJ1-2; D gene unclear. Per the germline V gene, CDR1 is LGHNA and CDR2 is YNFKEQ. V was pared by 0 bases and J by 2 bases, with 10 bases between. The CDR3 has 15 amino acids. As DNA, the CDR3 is TGTGCCAGCAGCCAAGATCCCGCAGAGAACTATGGCTACACCTTC. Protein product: CASSQDPAENYGYTF.

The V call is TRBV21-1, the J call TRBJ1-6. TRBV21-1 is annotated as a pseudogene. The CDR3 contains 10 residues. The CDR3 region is CASTTDGVDF. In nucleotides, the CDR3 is TGTGCCAGCACCACGGATGGTGTCGACTTT.

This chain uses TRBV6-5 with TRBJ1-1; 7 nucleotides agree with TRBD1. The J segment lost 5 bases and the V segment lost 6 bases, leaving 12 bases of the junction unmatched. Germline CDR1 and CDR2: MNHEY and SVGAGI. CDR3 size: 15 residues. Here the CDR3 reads CASSSDRIRRTEAFF. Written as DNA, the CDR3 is TGTGCCAGCAGCTCGGACAGGATCCGGCGGACTGAAGCTTTCTTT.

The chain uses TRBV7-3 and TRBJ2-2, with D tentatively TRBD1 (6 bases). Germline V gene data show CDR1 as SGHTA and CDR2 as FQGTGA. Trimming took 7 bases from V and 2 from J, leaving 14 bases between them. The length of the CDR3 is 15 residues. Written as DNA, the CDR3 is TGTGCCAGCAACCCCCAGGGGAAAAACACCGGGGAGCTGTTTTTT. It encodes CASNPQGKNTGELFF.

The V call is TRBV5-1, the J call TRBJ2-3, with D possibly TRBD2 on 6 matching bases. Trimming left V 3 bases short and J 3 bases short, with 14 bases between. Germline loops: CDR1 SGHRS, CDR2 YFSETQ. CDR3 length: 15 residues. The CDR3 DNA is TGCGCCAGCAGCTATTCCGGGACTGCGACAGATACGCAGTATTTT. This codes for CASSYSGTATDTQYF.

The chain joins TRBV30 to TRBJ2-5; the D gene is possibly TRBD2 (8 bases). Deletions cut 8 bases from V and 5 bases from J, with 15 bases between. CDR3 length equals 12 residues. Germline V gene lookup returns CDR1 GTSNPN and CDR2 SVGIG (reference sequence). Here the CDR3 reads CAREGASETQYF. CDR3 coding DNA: TGTGCCCGGGAGGGGGCGTCGGAGACCCAGTACTTC. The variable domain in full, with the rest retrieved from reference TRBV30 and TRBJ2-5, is SQTIHQWPATLVQPVGSPLSLECTVEGTSNPNLYWYRQAAGRGLQLLFYSVGIGQISSEVPQNLSASRPQDRQFILSSKKLLLSDSGFYLCAREGASETQYFGPGTRLLVL.

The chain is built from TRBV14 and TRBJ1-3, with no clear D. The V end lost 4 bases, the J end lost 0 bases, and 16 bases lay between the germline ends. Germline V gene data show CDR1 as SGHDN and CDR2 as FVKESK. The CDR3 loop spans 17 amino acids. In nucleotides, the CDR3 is TGTGCCAGCAGCCCCACCGGACGGATTCCCTCTGGAAACACCATATATTTT. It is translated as CASSPTGRIPSGNTIYF.

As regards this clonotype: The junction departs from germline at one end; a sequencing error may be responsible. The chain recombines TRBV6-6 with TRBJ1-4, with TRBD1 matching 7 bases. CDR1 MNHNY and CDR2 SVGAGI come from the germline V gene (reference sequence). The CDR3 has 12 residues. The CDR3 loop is CASSSKRGRLVF. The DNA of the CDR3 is TGTGCCAGCAGCTCCAAAAGGGGGCGCTTGGTTTTT.